Each of the 3 T cell receptor beta chains below was sequenced from the same sample in a study of blood T cell repertoires in COVID-19. Using immunoSEQ multiplex PCR, the repertoire was profiled, and TCRdb retains in-frame clones only, with some absent. The sample has 150,000 to 200,000 clones, roughly 90% seen once. Sequenced input: peripheral blood. The receptors shown here come from a woman aged 60-75 years with COVID-19, enrolled during active disease.

The V call is TRBV6-1, the J call TRBJ2-7; 8 bases map to TRBD1. CDR1 MNHNS and CDR2 SASEGT come from the germline V gene. The CDR3 spans 13 residues. After removal of 6 bases from V and 4 bases from J, the junction contained 5 bases not matched to a gene. The CDR3, as DNA: TGTGCCAGCAGCGACAGGGGCAAGTACGAGCAGTACTTC. Translation: CASSDRGKYEQYF.

V is TRBV4-3 and J is TRBJ2-7; 13 bases map to TRBD2. The CDR3 length is 15 residues. V trimming: 2 bases; J trimming: 7 bases; junction bases outside the gene matches: 5. Germline CDR1 and CDR2: LGHNA and YSLEER. The CDR3 region is CASSQTGTSGKEQYF. The DNA of the CDR3 is TGCGCCAGCAGCCAAACCGGGACTAGCGGGAAGGAGCAGTACTTC.

The DNA for the CDR3 is TGTGCCAGCACCAAGACAGGGACCGGGGAGCTGTTTTTT. Translated, it gives CASTKTGTGELFF. This rearrangement joins TRBV6-6 to TRBJ2-2; TRBD1 matches at 7 bases. V lost 7 bases and J lost 5; bases outside the gene matches: 4. Germline V CDR1 and CDR2: MNHNY, SVGAGI (reference sequence). The CDR3 sequence is 13 residues long.